A single sample is the source of the 14 T cell receptor beta chains below, sequenced in a study of blood T cell repertoires in COVID-19. The repertoire was sequenced with immunoSEQ multiplex PCR; TCRdb's copy has only in-frame clones and lacks some. The data show tens of thousands of clones, around 90% seen once. The sequencing sample was made of peripheral blood. These receptors all come from a woman in her seventies with acute or convalescent COVID-19.

This clone is a singleton in its sample. The chain carries TRBV12-2 and TRBJ2-2; TRBD2, as called in the table, went unchecked against the DNA. TRBV12-2 is described as a pseudogene. The CDR3 runs 17 residues. The CDR3 DNA reads TGTGCAAGTCGCTTAGTTTCGGGGGGTGGCTGGACCGGGGAGCTGTTTTTT. Translating it yields CASRLVSGGGWTGELFF.

The chain combines TRBV7-9 with TRBJ1-1; the D gene is possibly TRBD1 (6 bases). Trimming cost V 5 bases and J 1 base, with 20 bases left between them. Germline-derived CDR1 and CDR2 are SEHNR and FQNEAQ (reference sequence). The CDR3 is made up of 17 amino acids. CDR3 sequence: CASSPPPGQPKNTEAFF. CDR3 in DNA: TGTGCCAGCAGCCCCCCACCAGGACAGCCAAAGAACACTGAAGCTTTCTTT.

The chain couples TRBV5-5 to TRBJ1-2, with D unresolved. This CDR3 spans 13 amino acids. Germline V gene data show CDR1 as SGHKS and CDR2 as YYEKEE (reference sequence). Trimming left V 1 base short and J 8 bases short, with 12 bases between. The CDR3: CASSLPQVRGYTF. CDR3 nucleotides: TGTGCCAGCAGCTTGCCCCAGGTCCGCGGCTACACCTTC.

This chain connects TRBV5-1 to TRBJ2-1; possibly TRBD2 for D (6 bases). The CDR3 covers 15 residues. Germline assignment: CDR1 SGHRS and CDR2 YFSETQ. Trimming removed 2 bases at V and 5 bases at J, with 14 bases between. The CDR3 DNA reads TGCGCCAGCAGCTTCGGTAGCGGTAGTAACAATGAGCAGTTCTTC. Its protein product is CASSFGSGSNNEQFF.

This chain uses TRBV18 with TRBJ2-1; D is perhaps TRBD2 (6 bases). The CDR3 runs to 14 residues. Trimming left V 3 bases short and J 4 bases short, with 10 bases between. Germline loops: CDR1 KGHSH, CDR2 LQKENI. CDR3 in DNA: TGTGCCAGCTCACCCCCTAGCGAATACAATGAGCAGTTCTTC. This gives the protein CASSPPSEYNEQFF.

The chain joins TRBV5-1 to TRBJ2-7; 10 positions match TRBD1. From germline, CDR1 is SGHRS and CDR2 YFSETQ. CDR3 length equals 15 residues. Trimming removed 2 bases from V and 5 bases from J; junction bases left unmatched: 7. CDR3 in DNA: TGCGCCAGCAGCTTTGAGGGGACAGGGGTGCACGAGCAGTACTTC. Residues: CASSFEGTGVHEQYF. The variable domain in full, completed from reference TRBV5-1 and TRBJ2-7, reads KAGVTQTPRYLIKTRGQQVTLSCSPISGHRSVSWYQQTPGQGLQFLFEYFSETQRNKGNFPGRFSGRQFSNSRSEMNVSTLELGDSALYLCASSFEGTGVHEQYFGPGTRLTVT.

V is TRBV2 and J is TRBJ1-5, with D unclear. Germline V gives CDR1 SNHLY, CDR2 FYNNEI. Trimming stripped 2 bases from V and 5 bases from J, with 13 bases between. The CDR3 totals 15 residues. In DNA form, the CDR3 reads TGTGCCAGCAGTGAACAGGAATGGAAGGATCAGCCCCAGCATTTT. Its translation: CASSEQEWKDQPQHF.

J is TRBJ2-6 and V is TRBV7-9, with TRBD2 as a possible D gene (5 bases). CDR3 length: 20 amino acids. Per germline, CDR1 SEHNR and CDR2 FQNEAQ (reference sequence). The ends were cut back, 5 bases at V and 0 bases at J, with 23 bases in the middle. The CDR3 loop reads CASSNGLRAGGLSGANVLTF. CDR3 nucleotide sequence: TGTGCCAGCAGCAACGGCCTGCGGGCAGGCGGACTCTCTGGGGCCAACGTCCTGACTTTC. Together with reference TRBV7-9 and TRBJ2-6, the CDR3 gives the full variable domain: DTGVSQNPRHKITKRGQNVTFRCDPISEHNRLYWYRQTLGQGPEFLTYFQNEAQLEKSRLLSDRFSAERPKGSFSTLEIQRTEQGDSAMYLCASSNGLRAGGLSGANVLTFGAGSRLTVL.

In DNA form, the CDR3 reads TGTGCCAGCAGCTTTGCGAGCACAGCCAACGGTGGAAACACCATATATTTT. Its translation: CASSFASTANGGNTIYF. V is TRBV7-9 and J is TRBJ1-3; the D is unclear. The CDR3 runs to 17 residues. The germline V gene has CDR1 SEHNR and CDR2 FQNEAQ (reference sequence). Trimming left V 3 bases short and J 3 bases short, with 18 bases between.

The V and J genes are TRBV13 and TRBJ2-2; the match to TRBD1 covers 8 bases. The CDR3 sequence is 17 residues long. J was trimmed by 6 bases and V by 5 bases; bases with no gene match: 14. Germline V gene sequence: CDR1 PRHDT, CDR2 FYEKMQ (reference sequence). The CDR3 loop is CASSLTLDRGKSGELFF. For the CDR3, the DNA is TGTGCCAGCAGCCTTACTCTCGACAGGGGAAAATCCGGGGAGCTGTTTTTT.

This chain connects TRBV6-1 to TRBJ1-3; 9 bases agree with TRBD1. V dropped 2 bases and J dropped 3; count of bases not matched to a gene: 2. Germline values: CDR1 MNHNS, CDR2 SASEGT. The CDR3 runs 15 residues. The CDR3: CASSETDRGGNTIYF. CDR3 coding DNA: TGTGCCAGCAGTGAAACGGACAGGGGTGGAAACACCATATATTTT.

The gene calls are TRBV3-1 (or the pseudogene TRBV3-2) and TRBJ2-7; TRBD1 matches 7 bases. The CDR3 has 14 amino acids. Losses at the gene ends were 5 bases for V and 2 bases for J; bases not matched to a gene: 6. Germline-derived CDR1 and CDR2 are LGHDT and YNNKEL (reference sequence). This CDR3 reads CASSMGQIAYEQYF. CDR3 DNA sequence: TGTGCCAGCAGCATGGGACAGATTGCCTACGAGCAGTACTTC.

In its sample, this clone was seen a few times. CDR3 amino acids: CASREVWGGHGYTF. Here the CDR3 DNA reads TGTGCCAGCAGGGAAGTCTGGGGGGGTCATGGCTACACCTTC. The chain joins TRBV7-2 to TRBJ1-2; D perhaps matches TRBD1 (5 bases). Germline-derived CDR1 and CDR2 are SGHTA and FQGNSA. The CDR3 is made up of 14 amino acids. V lost 6 bases, J lost 6 bases, and 17 bases lay in between.

J is TRBJ1-1 and V is TRBV10-3, with TRBD1 matching 8 bases. Germline values: CDR1 ENHRY, CDR2 SYGVKD. The CDR3 sequence is 13 residues long. V was pared by 10 bases and J by 0 bases, with 4 bases of the junction left unmatched. The CDR3 region is CASGQGMNTEAFF. The CDR3 DNA reads as TGTGCCAGCGGACAGGGTATGAACACTGAAGCTTTCTTT.